A single sample gave rise to the 27 T cell receptor beta chains below, sequenced in a study of T cells expressing NK-cell markers. TCRdb re-called the 5' RACE reads and shows each CDR3 protein once, DNA omitted. This table holds 300,000 to 500,000 distinct CDR3 sequences. The sample was blood T cells: a sorted CD56 or NKG2C T cell subset, CD4+ or CD8+ T cells, or bulk PBMC T cells (not recorded which). These receptor sequences come from a woman aged 45-60 years in good health.

This sequence joins TRBV10-3 and TRBJ2-2. CDR1 ENHRY and CDR2 SYGVKD come from the germline V gene. The CDR3 spans 11 residues. CDR3: CAIRDTGELFF.

The chain uses TRBV9 and TRBJ2-1; no DNA is available, so the TRBD2 call from TCRdb remains unchecked. Looked up from germline, CDR1 is SGDLS and CDR2 is YYNGEE. This CDR3 comprises 16 residues. The CDR3 reads CASSVAWTSGSNEQFF. The variable domain in full, completed from reference TRBV9 and TRBJ2-1, reads DSGVTQTPKHLITATGQRVTLRCSPRSGDLSVYWYQQSLDQGLQFLIQYYNGEERAKGNILERFSAQQFPDLHSELNLSSLELGDSALYFCASSVAWTSGSNEQFFGPGTRLTVL.

The chain links TRBV4-1 to TRBJ1-2; the TRBD1 assignment by TCRdb is unverifiable without DNA. This CDR3 comprises 15 residues. Germline lookup yields CDR1 MGHRA and CDR2 YSYEKL. The CDR3 sequence: CASSLGDGEIYGYTF.

CDR3: CSVSARGQGGTGELFF. The rearrangement joins TRBV29-1 to TRBJ2-2; TCRdb lists TRBD1, though no DNA is available to test this call. Looked up from germline, CDR1 is SQVTM and CDR2 is ANQGSEA. This CDR3 region has 16 residues.

V is TRBV12-3 or TRBV12-4 and J is TRBJ2-1; TCRdb calls TRBD1, which cannot be checked without DNA. The CDR3 spans 16 residues. This chain's CDR3 is CASSLDSRSSYNEQFF.

The chain links TRBV3-1 to TRBJ2-1. The germline V gene has CDR1 LGHDT and CDR2 YNNKEL (reference sequence). There are 14 residues in the CDR3. The chain's CDR3 is CASSPPNSYNEQFF.

This chain connects TRBV29-1 to TRBJ2-1; without DNA, the TCRdb call of TRBD1 cannot be checked. The CDR3 has 12 residues. Germline lookup yields CDR1 SQVTM and CDR2 ANQGSEA. The CDR3 region is CSAGQGYNEQFF.

The chain couples TRBV29-1 to TRBJ2-7. Germline-derived CDR1 and CDR2 are SQVTM and ANQGSEA. The CDR3 has 12 residues. This chain's CDR3 is CSVGVSTYEQYF.

The chain has TRBV12-3 or TRBV12-4 and TRBJ2-1; TCRdb's D call of TRBD1 is untestable without DNA. This CDR3 has 12 amino acids. The CDR3 is CASVGGKGEQFF.

This chain links TRBV10-3 with TRBJ2-1; with no DNA, the TCRdb D assignment of TRBD2 cannot be verified. The CDR3 has 15 amino acids. Germline-derived CDR1 and CDR2 are ENHRY and SYGVKD. CDR3 residues: CAISTLAGSPLEQFF.

The rearrangement links TRBV4-1 to TRBJ2-1; TCRdb reports TRBD1, a call that lacks DNA to check it against. The CDR3 covers 18 residues. CDR1 MGHRA and CDR2 YSYEKL come from the germline V gene. The CDR3 loop is CASSQDKWLGRENNEQFF.

The gene calls are TRBV5-1 and TRBJ2-2. The CDR3 contains 11 residues. Looked up from germline, CDR1 is SGHRS and CDR2 is YFSETQ. CDR3 sequence: CASSFTGELFF.

The chain employs TRBV29-1 and TRBJ1-1. The CDR3 sequence is 14 residues long. Looked up from germline, CDR1 is SQVTM and CDR2 is ANQGSEA. This chain's CDR3 is CSVEARGVVTEAFF. Using reference TRBV29-1 and TRBJ1-1 for the parts outside the CDR3, the full variable domain is SAVISQKPSRDICQRGTSLTIQCQVDSQVTMMFWYRQQPGQSLTLIATANQGSEATYESGFVIDKFPISRPNLTFSTLTVSNMSPEDSSIYLCSVEARGVVTEAFFGQGTRLTVV.

This chain connects TRBV10-2 to TRBJ2-2. The germline V gene encodes CDR1 WSHSY and CDR2 SAAADI. The CDR3 runs to 13 residues. This CDR3 is CASSERVVGELFF.

The J gene is TRBJ1-2, the V gene TRBV2; the D call from TCRdb, TRBD1, cannot be confirmed without DNA. CDR3 length equals 14 residues. Germline values: CDR1 SNHLY, CDR2 FYNNEI. CDR3 in amino acids: CASNRDSNGGGYTF.

The rearrangement links TRBV24-1 to TRBJ2-1; absent DNA, TCRdb's TRBD1 call cannot be checked. There are 13 residues in the CDR3. Looked up from germline, CDR1 is KGHDR and CDR2 is SFDVKD. CDR3 region: CATSDPPGNEQFF.

V and J are TRBV12-3 or TRBV12-4 and TRBJ1-2; absent DNA, TCRdb's TRBD1 call cannot be checked. This CDR3 comprises 16 residues. The CDR3 loop reads CASSSAVVTGNYGYTF.

This rearrangement joins TRBV3-1 to TRBJ1-1; TCRdb lists TRBD1, though no DNA is available to test this call. The CDR3 consists of 13 residues. The germline V gene has CDR1 LGHDT and CDR2 YNNKEL (reference sequence). CDR3 sequence reads: CASRGAQNTEAFF.

The chain couples TRBV5-1 to TRBJ2-5; the D call from TCRdb, TRBD1, cannot be confirmed without DNA. There are 12 residues in the CDR3. Germline V CDR1 and CDR2: SGHRS, YFSETQ. The CDR3: CASSDRGQTQYF.

V usage is TRBV7-9 and J usage is TRBJ1-2; no DNA is available, so the TRBD1 call from TCRdb remains unchecked. The germline V gene encodes CDR1 SEHNR and CDR2 FQNEAQ (reference sequence). The CDR3 is 13 amino acids. The CDR3 sequence is CASSLEVPYGYTF. Full variable domain (remainder filled in from reference TRBV7-9 and TRBJ1-2): DTGVSQNPRHKITKRGQNVTFRCDPISEHNRLYWYRQTLGQGPEFLTYFQNEAQLEKSRLLSDRFSAERPKGSFSTLEIQRTEQGDSAMYLCASSLEVPYGYTFGSGTRLTVV.

The gene calls are TRBV10-3 and TRBJ2-7; TCRdb returns TRBD1, unconfirmable since there is no DNA. Per germline, CDR1 ENHRY and CDR2 SYGVKD. The CDR3 covers 13 residues. CDR3: CAIKPGTSYEQYF.

The chain is built from TRBV7-9 and TRBJ2-3. CDR1 SEHNR and CDR2 FQNEAQ come from the germline V gene (reference sequence). The CDR3 is 12 residues long. The CDR3 here is CASSPLADTQYF.

V usage is TRBV11-2 and J usage is TRBJ2-2; TCRdb proposes TRBD1, but this gene call is untestable without DNA. The CDR3 extends over 13 amino acids. Looked up from germline, CDR1 is SGHAT and CDR2 is FQNNGV. This CDR3 reads CASSMTGNGELFF.

This sequence joins TRBV5-1 and TRBJ2-3; TCRdb returns TRBD2, unconfirmable since there is no DNA. CDR3 length equals 17 residues. Germline V lookup: CDR1 SGHRS, CDR2 YFSETQ. The CDR3 sequence: CASSLAGGGTSTDTQYF.

CDR3 in amino acids: CSALARGLASGEKLFF. V and J are TRBV20-1 and TRBJ1-4; lacking DNA, the TRBD1 call made by TCRdb goes unchecked. The CDR3 runs 16 residues. Looked up from germline, CDR1 is DFQATT and CDR2 is SNEGSKA (reference sequence).

V and J are TRBV29-1 and TRBJ2-6; TCRdb's D call of TRBD2 is untestable without DNA. The CDR3 contains 17 residues. Germline CDR1 SQVTM, CDR2 ANQGSEA. CDR3: CSVEDQGRPSGANVLTF.

The J gene is TRBJ2-7, the V gene TRBV11-1; TCRdb's assignment of TRBD1 cannot be checked, as there is no DNA. Germline-derived CDR1 and CDR2 are SGHAT and FQDESV (reference sequence). This CDR3 comprises 15 residues. The CDR3 sequence is CASSYTSGPTYEQYF. The full variable domain, in which reference TRBV11-1 and TRBJ2-7 provide the parts outside the CDR3, is EAEVAQSPRYKITEKSQAVAFWCDPISGHATLYWYRQILGQGPELLVQFQDESVVDDSQLPKDRFSAERLKGVDSTLKIQPAELGDSAMYLCASSYTSGPTYEQYFGPGTRLTVT.